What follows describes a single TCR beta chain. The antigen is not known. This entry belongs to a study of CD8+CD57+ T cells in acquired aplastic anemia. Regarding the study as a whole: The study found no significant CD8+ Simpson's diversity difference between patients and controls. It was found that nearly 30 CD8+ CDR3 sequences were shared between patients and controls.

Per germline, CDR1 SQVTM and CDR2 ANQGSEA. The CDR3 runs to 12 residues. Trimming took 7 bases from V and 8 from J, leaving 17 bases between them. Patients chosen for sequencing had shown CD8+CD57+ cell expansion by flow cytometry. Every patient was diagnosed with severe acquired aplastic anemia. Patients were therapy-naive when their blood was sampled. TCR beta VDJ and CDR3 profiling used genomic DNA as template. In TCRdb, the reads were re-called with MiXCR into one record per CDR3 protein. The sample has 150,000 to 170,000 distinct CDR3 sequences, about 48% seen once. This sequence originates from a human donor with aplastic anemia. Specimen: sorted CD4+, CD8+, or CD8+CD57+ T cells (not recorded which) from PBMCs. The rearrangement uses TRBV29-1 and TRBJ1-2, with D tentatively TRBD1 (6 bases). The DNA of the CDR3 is TGCAGCGCTGGACAGTTCATGGGAGGCTACACCTTC. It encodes CSAGQFMGGYTF.